The present T cell receptor beta chain was sequenced within a study of cytomegalovirus exposure and HLA in healthy donors. Across the whole study: Clustering assigned approximately 79% of the approximately 400 genotyped donors to the Caucasian-associated ancestry cluster. Study results and limitations: The study found most TCR sequences rare, yet found some public TCRs in many donors.

Germline trimming cut 4 bases from V and 7 bases from J; bases unmatched to any gene: 0. Germline loops: CDR1 WSHSY, CDR2 SAAADI. CDR3 length equals 11 residues. Primers: 60 Vbeta forward and 13 Jbeta reverse. Here immunoSEQ multiplex PCR was the method, and the copy in TCRdb shows in-frame clones only, minus some. This sample has 70,000 to 100,000 clones, with around 81% found just once. Comments on this clone: Its target is not known.

What was sequenced was PBMCs. This TCR came from a man between 18 and 35 years old in good health and CMV-seronegative. J is TRBJ1-1 and V is TRBV10-2; 7 nucleotides match TRBD1. The chain's CDR3 is CASSGQGEAFF. The CDR3 region has the DNA TGCGCCAGCAGTGGACAGGGTGAAGCTTTCTTT.